The clone carrying this T cell receptor beta chain was detected ten times or more. Its specificity is unknown. CDR3 length equals 14 residues. V gave up 3 bases and J gave up 2 bases, with 9 bases separating them. The germline V gene encodes CDR1 ENHRY and CDR2 SYGVKD. The TCR beta profiling, which covered VDJ combination and CDR3 sequence, was carried out using genomic DNA as the template. TCRdb processed the reads anew with MiXCR; each CDR3 protein has one entry. This table has some 190,000 distinct CDR3 sequences, 40% to 55% appearing once. The source of the sample is a study of CD8+CD57+ T cells in acquired aplastic anemia. Study-wide findings and caveats: Both patients and controls carried the same twenty-nine CD8+ CDR3 sequences.

This TCR derives from a human donor in good health. The chain recombines TRBV10-3 with TRBJ2-3, with D perhaps TRBD1 (6 bases). The sample consisted of sorted CD4+, CD8+, or CD8+CD57+ T cells (not recorded which) from PBMCs. CDR3 amino acids: CAISDKGVTDTQYF. The CDR3 DNA reads TGTGCCATCAGTGATAAGGGGGTCACAGATACGCAGTATTTT.